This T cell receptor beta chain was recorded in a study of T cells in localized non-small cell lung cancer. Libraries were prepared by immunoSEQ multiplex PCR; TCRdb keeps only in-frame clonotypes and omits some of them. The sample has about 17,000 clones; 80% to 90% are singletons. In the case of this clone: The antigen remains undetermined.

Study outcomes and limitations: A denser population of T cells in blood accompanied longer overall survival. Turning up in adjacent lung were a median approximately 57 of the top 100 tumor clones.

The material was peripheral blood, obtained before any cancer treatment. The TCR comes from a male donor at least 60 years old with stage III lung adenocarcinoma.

The CDR3 is CASSPTGVGTDTQYF. DNA of the CDR3: TGTGCCAGCTCACCGACAGGGGTGGGAACAGATACGCAGTATTTT. V and J are TRBV18 and TRBJ2-3, with 8 bases aligning to TRBD1. Germline values: CDR1 KGHSH, CDR2 LQKENI. Trimming at V came to 3 bases and at J to 3 bases, leaving 5 bases not matched to a gene. This CDR3 has 15 amino acids.